This T cell receptor beta chain was sequenced for a study of tumour-infiltrating T cells in Burkitt lymphoma. Study-level information: This cohort included all epidemiological subtypes of Burkitt lymphoma. Repertoire clonality predicted overall and progression-free survival. General study points: Several public clonotypes recurred in numerous Burkitt lymphoma patients.

The protocol was immunoSEQ multiplex PCR, while the TCRdb copy is restricted to in-frame clones and leaves out a portion. The table records about 50,000 clones, around a third of them present only once. On this clone: Its specificity is unknown.

The CDR3 covers 14 residues. The germline V gene has CDR1 MGHRA and CDR2 YSYEKL. V lost 5 bases to trimming and J lost 11 bases; unmatched junction nucleotides: 9. The sequenced sample was tumor tissue. The sequence was collected from a human donor with Burkitt lymphoma. This rearrangement joins TRBV4-1 to TRBJ1-6; TRBD1 matches at 7 bases. CDR3 in amino acids: CASSSTTGRPPLHF. CDR3 coding DNA: TGCGCCAGCAGCTCCACGACAGGGCGGCCACCCCTCCACTTT.